This TCR beta chain was identified during a study of blood T cells in healthy people across ages. Alongside a J-beta primer mix, a sample-barcoded 5' primer served in a second PCR lasting 7 to 11 cycles. MiXCR, run by TCRdb on the 5' RACE reads, gives a single entry per CDR3 protein. The sample includes over a million distinct CDR3 sequences, around 59% of them seen just once. There are 16 residues in the CDR3. The TCR comes from a man between 18 and 29 years old in good health. The J gene is TRBJ2-3, the V gene TRBV21-1; TRBD2, the table's D call, was not compared with the DNA. TRBV21-1 is reported as a pseudogene. The sequencing sample was made of blood. CDR3 bases: TGTGCCACCGGGGGGACTCGGGAGGGCCGCTGGGATACGCAGTATTTT. Amino acids: CATGGTREGRWDTQYF.